This TCR beta chain was found in a study of blood T cell repertoires in COVID-19. Background on the study: Sites across the United States, Italy and Spain contributed samples from acute and convalescent COVID-19. Sample material is recorded as cDNA or gDNA derived from T cells, B-cell-depleted T cells, or PBMCs.

This CDR3 contains 15 residues. Under the authors' procedure: Estimation of nucleated cell counts was performed using reference gene primer amplification. Sequenced by immunoSEQ multiplex PCR; TCRdb stores in-frame clones only, minus some. V, J and clone size were drawn from that table, and D and trimming were deduced from the DNA. The profile covers more than 95,000 clones, with about nine tenths appearing a single time and roughly 7.9% taken by the ten largest. The sample consisted of peripheral blood. The receptor was isolated from a man in his 70s who had recovered from COVID-19. This chain joins TRBV21-1 and TRBJ1-5; TRBD1, the D gene given by the table, was not confirmed from the DNA. TRBV21-1 is a known pseudogene. CDR3 in DNA: TGTGCCAGCAGCATCCCCGGGACATCCAATCAGCCCCAGCATTTT. Translated: CASSIPGTSNQPQHF.